The 27 T cell receptor beta chains presented below share a single source sample, sequenced in a study of cytomegalovirus exposure and HLA in healthy donors. PCR was performed using 60 Vbeta and 13 Jbeta primers. Produced via immunoSEQ multiplex PCR; TCRdb's table is partial and in-frame only. The sample lists roughly 81,000 clones, around 80% occurring once. The sequenced sample consisted of PBMCs. These receptors were obtained from a man aged 25-45 years in good health and CMV-seronegative.

The V gene is TRBV6-6, the J gene TRBJ1-2; TRBD1 aligns across 7 bases. V was pared by 2 bases and J by 3 bases, with 6 bases of the junction left unmatched. This CDR3 is 15 amino acids long. Per germline, CDR1 MNHNY and CDR2 SVGAGI (reference sequence). The CDR3, as DNA: TGTGCCAGCAGTTACAAGGGGACAGCGTACTATGGCTACACCTTC. Translated: CASSYKGTAYYGYTF.

The rearrangement joins TRBV4-1 to TRBJ1-5; 7 positions match TRBD1. The CDR3 runs to 15 residues. In germline, CDR1 is MGHRA, CDR2 YSYEKL. V was clipped by 4 bases and J by 5 bases; unmatched bases: 8. The CDR3 DNA sequence: TGCGCCAGCAGCCCGCAAGACAGGGCCCATCAGCCCCAGCATTTT. Amino acid sequence: CASSPQDRAHQPQHF.

V is TRBV2 and J is TRBJ1-5; no clear D gene. Germline CDR1 is SNHLY and CDR2 is FYNNEI. This CDR3 comprises 15 residues. V lost 7 bases and J 5 bases, leaving 18 bases between the germline ends. The CDR3 region has the DNA TGTGCCAGCACCCAAGCCCCCGGGAATCATCAGCCCCAGCATTTT. This encodes CASTQAPGNHQPQHF.

The chain couples TRBV7-2 to TRBJ2-7; TRBD2 matches 10 bases. The V segment lost 1 base and the J segment 2 bases; nucleotides outside the gene matches: 2. Germline CDR1 reads SGHTA; CDR2 reads FQGNSA. The length of the CDR3 is 15 residues. The CDR3 region is CASSLGAGGTYEQYF. The CDR3 nucleotides read TGTGCCAGCAGCTTAGGAGCGGGAGGGACCTACGAGCAGTACTTC.

V and J are TRBV4-3 and TRBJ2-1; 7 bases fit TRBD1. Germline V gives CDR1 LGHNA, CDR2 YSLEER. V shed 2 bases and J 6 bases; nucleotides not matched to a gene: 7. The CDR3 has 15 amino acids. The chain's CDR3 is CASSQSGDRANEQFF. The CDR3 coding sequence is TGCGCCAGCAGCCAAAGTGGAGACAGGGCCAATGAGCAGTTCTTC.

This rearrangement joins TRBV7-2 to TRBJ1-3; D is unresolved. Germline V CDR1 and CDR2: SGHTA, FQGNSA. This CDR3 has 13 residues. Between the trimmed V and J ends, which lost 4 bases and 7 bases, there was a span of 11 bases. CDR3 sequence (DNA): TGTGCCAGCAGCTATGACACCAGGAACACCATATATTTT. As protein: CASSYDTRNTIYF.

The CDR3: CASSVMASGAGEQFF. The CDR3 bases are TGTGCCAGCAGCGTAATGGCTAGCGGGGCAGGTGAGCAGTTCTTC. The genes are TRBV9 and TRBJ2-1; TRBD2 matches at 9 bases. Germline CDR1 is SGDLS and CDR2 is YYNGEE. J was trimmed by 9 bases and V by 1 base; bases with no gene match: 8. This CDR3 has 15 amino acids.

As for this clone: This is likely a read error, given that the CDR3 carries no conserved phenylalanine or tryptophan at its end. This chain joins TRBV10-3 and TRBJ1-2; D perhaps matches TRBD1 (6 bases). Germline-derived CDR1 and CDR2 are ENHRY and SYGVKD. V dropped 4 bases and J dropped 0 bases, with 12 bases sitting between them. The CDR3 is 15 residues long. The CDR3 DNA is TGTGCCATCAGTGGTGGACAGACAACTAACTATGGCTACACCGTC. Protein product: CAISGGQTTNYGYTV.

V and J are TRBV29-1 and TRBJ1-1, with D hard to call. Deletions cut 3 bases from V and 5 bases from J, with 13 bases between. The CDR3 extends over 13 amino acids. The germline gives CDR1 SQVTM, CDR2 ANQGSEA. The CDR3 spells CSVEIGRRTEAFF. The CDR3 nucleotides are TGCAGCGTTGAGATTGGCCGGAGAACTGAAGCTTTCTTT.

The rearrangement joins TRBV11-3 to TRBJ2-7; D is uncertain. Germline CDR1 reads SGHNT; CDR2 reads YENEEA. The CDR3 has 14 residues. V lost 1 base, J lost 3 bases, and 10 bases lay in between. CDR3 loop: CASSLGGRFYEQYF. CDR3 in DNA: TGTGCCAGCAGCTTAGGAGGTCGTTTCTACGAGCAGTACTTC.

CDR3 region: CASSSPFRGVAEAFF. The CDR3 region has the DNA TGTGCCAGCAGCAGCCCATTCCGGGGGGTCGCTGAAGCTTTCTTT. V is TRBV21-1 and J is TRBJ1-1. TRBV21-1 corresponds to a pseudogene. The CDR3 is 15 residues long.

V gene TRBV27 combines with J gene TRBJ2-7, with a possible D match to TRBD2 (7 bases). The CDR3 spans 16 residues. V was pared by 1 base and J by 2 bases, with 15 bases between. CDR1 is MNHEY and CDR2 is SMNVEV in the germline V gene (reference sequence). The CDR3 protein is CASSLLGGAYPYEQYF. The CDR3 nucleotides are TGTGCCAGCAGTTTATTAGGGGGGGCTTACCCCTACGAGCAGTACTTC.

The V gene is TRBV7-2, the J gene TRBJ2-5, with TRBD2 matching 7 bases. The CDR3 length is 14 residues. Per the germline V gene, CDR1 is SGHTA and CDR2 is FQGNSA. J gave up 3 bases and V 0 bases, and 1 base lay outside the gene matches. CDR3 sequence: CASSLAGGKETQYF. The CDR3 DNA reads as TGTGCCAGCAGCTTAGCGGGGGGGAAAGAGACCCAGTACTTC.

The rearrangement joins TRBV28 to TRBJ2-1, with 16 bases that match TRBD2. Germline lookup yields CDR1 MDHEN and CDR2 SYDVKM. After removal of 7 bases from V and 0 bases from J, the junction contained 18 bases not matched to a gene. The CDR3 length is 22 residues. CDR3 region: CASTLGTSGRAFAWSSYNEQFF. CDR3 in DNA: TGTGCCAGCACCCTCGGGACTAGCGGGAGGGCCTTCGCATGGAGCTCCTACAATGAGCAGTTCTTC.

The chain carries TRBV7-9 and TRBJ2-3, with 9 bases matching TRBD1. From germline, CDR1 is SEHNR and CDR2 FQNEAQ (reference sequence). This CDR3 has 16 amino acids. The junction had 11 bases not matched to a gene; V was cut back by 4 bases and J by 6 bases. The CDR3 DNA reads TGTGCCAGCAGCTCGGGACAGGGAACCTCGTTGGATACGCAGTATTTT. Its translation: CASSSGQGTSLDTQYF.

The sample holds one count of this clone. The V gene is TRBV7-9, the J gene TRBJ1-1; the D is unclear. CDR3 length: 16 amino acids. The V end was cut by 5 bases, the J end by 5 bases, with 21 bases between. Germline lookup yields CDR1 SEHNR and CDR2 FQNEAQ (reference sequence). This CDR3 reads CASSQSGLDSRTEAFF. The CDR3 DNA is TGTGCCAGCAGCCAATCAGGTTTAGATTCGAGAACTGAAGCTTTCTTT.

The rearrangement uses TRBV5-1 and TRBJ2-5; 7 positions match TRBD2. Germline V gene lookup returns CDR1 SGHRS and CDR2 YFSETQ. CDR3 length: 13 residues. Losses at the gene ends were 4 bases for V and 2 bases for J; bases not matched to a gene: 2. CDR3 DNA: TGCGCCAGCAGCCCGGGGGGACAAGAGACCCAGTACTTC. It encodes CASSPGGQETQYF.

This clone was recorded once. The V gene is TRBV7-2, the J gene TRBJ2-3, with 14 bases fitting TRBD2. This CDR3 comprises 16 residues. V lost 5 bases, J lost 5 bases, and 6 bases stayed unmatched. In germline, CDR1 is SGHTA, CDR2 FQGNSA. The CDR3 protein is CASSPTTSGRGDTQYF. The CDR3 DNA reads TGTGCCAGCAGCCCGACGACTAGCGGGAGGGGAGATACGCAGTATTTT.

For the CDR3, the DNA is TGTGCCAGCAGTTTCTCCTGGACAGCGAACACCGGGGAGCTGTTTTTT. This translates into CASSFSWTANTGELFF. V is TRBV6-5 and J is TRBJ2-2, with D tentatively TRBD1 (6 bases). The CDR3 extends over 16 amino acids. Germline V CDR1 and CDR2: MNHEY, SVGAGI. V was cut by 4 bases and J by 0 bases, with 12 bases left in between.

The chain carries TRBV6-5 and TRBJ1-1; tentatively, D is TRBD1 (6 bases). Germline V gives CDR1 MNHEY, CDR2 SVGAGI. V was cut by 2 bases and J by 9 bases, with 13 bases left in between. The CDR3 consists of 13 residues. The CDR3 bases are TGTGCCAGCAGTTACAACAGGGAAGGACAAGCTTTCTTT. It encodes CASSYNREGQAFF.

The gene calls are TRBV6-6 and TRBJ1-4; TRBD1 might be the D (5 bases). The CDR3 is 15 amino acids. Trimming cost V 4 bases and J 0 bases, with 9 bases left between them. The germline V gene encodes CDR1 MNHNY and CDR2 SVGAGI (reference sequence). CDR3 sequence (DNA): TGTGCCAGCAGTTTTCTGACAGCAACTAATGAAAAACTGTTTTTT. It codes for CASSFLTATNEKLFF.

The chain is built from TRBV21-1 and TRBJ2-5; TRBD2 was called by the table and not checked on the DNA. TRBV21-1 is a pseudogene. This CDR3 contains 12 residues. The DNA for the CDR3 is TGTGCCAGCATGGGAGATCAGGCGACCCAGTACTTC. It is translated as CASMGDQATQYF.

The chain employs TRBV7-6 and TRBJ2-1; TRBD2 agrees at 13 bases. CDR1 is SGHVS, CDR2 FNYEAQ, per germline. The V and J ends lost 4 bases and 2 bases, in that order; junction bases with no gene match: 2. The CDR3 runs to 16 residues. The CDR3 nucleotides are TGTGCCAGCAGCTCGACTAGCGGGGGGCCCTACAATGAGCAGTTCTTC. It codes for CASSSTSGGPYNEQFF.

The chain combines TRBV5-1 with TRBJ1-1; 8 bases are a match to TRBD1. Germline V gene data show CDR1 as SGHRS and CDR2 as YFSETQ. The CDR3 covers 15 residues. The trim removed 0 bases at V and 7 bases at J, leaving 8 bases unmatched. The CDR3 is CASSLARTGRGEAFF. The CDR3 region has the DNA TGCGCCAGCAGCTTGGCGAGGACAGGGAGAGGTGAAGCTTTCTTT.

The gene calls are TRBV15 and TRBJ1-2, with 12 bases lining up with TRBD1. The CDR3 has 15 amino acids. Trimming cost V 3 bases and J 6 bases; bases outside gene matches: 5. Germline V lookup: CDR1 LNHNV, CDR2 YYDKDF (reference sequence). CDR3 region: CATSRGQGAPNGYTF. The CDR3 bases are TGTGCCACCAGCAGGGGACAGGGGGCGCCGAATGGCTACACCTTC.

The chain employs TRBV7-8 and TRBJ1-5, with a tentative D call TRBD1 (5 bases). The ends were cut back, 10 bases at V and 4 bases at J, with 20 bases in the middle. The CDR3 consists of 15 residues. Looked up from germline, CDR1 is SGHVS and CDR2 is FQNEAQ. The CDR3 nucleotides are TGTGCCATCTCGAAGGACAACTCACTAAATCAGCCCCAGCATTTT. It is translated as CAISKDNSLNQPQHF. Full variable domain (remainder filled in from reference TRBV7-8 and TRBJ1-5): GAGVSQSPRYKVAKRGQDVALRCDPISGHVSLFWYQQALGQGPEFLTYFQNEAQLDKSGLPSDRFFAERPEGSVSTLKIQRTQQEDSAVYLCAISKDNSLNQPQHFGDGTRLSIL.

The chain recombines TRBV5-4 with TRBJ1-2; TRBD1 agrees at 7 bases. The CDR3 covers 14 residues. The junction had 8 bases not matched to a gene; V was cut back by 2 bases and J by 7 bases. Germline V CDR1 and CDR2: SGHNT, YYREEE (reference sequence). DNA for the CDR3: TGTGCCAGCAGCTTAGACAGGGCGGTCGGTGGCTACACCTTC. As protein: CASSLDRAVGGYTF.